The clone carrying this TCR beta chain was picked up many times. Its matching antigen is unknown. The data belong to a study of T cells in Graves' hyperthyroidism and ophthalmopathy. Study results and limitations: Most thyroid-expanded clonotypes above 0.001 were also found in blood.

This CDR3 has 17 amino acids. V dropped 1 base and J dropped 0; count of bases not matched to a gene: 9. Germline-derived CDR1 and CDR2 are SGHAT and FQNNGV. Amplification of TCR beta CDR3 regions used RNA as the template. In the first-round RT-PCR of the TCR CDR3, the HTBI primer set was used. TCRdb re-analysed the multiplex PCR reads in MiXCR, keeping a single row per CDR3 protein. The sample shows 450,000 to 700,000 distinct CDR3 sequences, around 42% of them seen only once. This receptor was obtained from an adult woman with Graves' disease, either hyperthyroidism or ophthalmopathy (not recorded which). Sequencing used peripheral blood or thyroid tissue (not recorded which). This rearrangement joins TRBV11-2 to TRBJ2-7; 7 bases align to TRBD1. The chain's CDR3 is CASSLGDSYWGSYEQYF. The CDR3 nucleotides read TGTGCCAGCAGCTTAGGGGACAGCTACTGGGGCTCCTACGAGCAGTACTTC.